The clone carrying this T cell receptor (beta chain) was counted only a few times. This sample is drawn from a study of blood T cell repertoires in COVID-19. Study details: COVID-19 samples from acute and convalescent phases originated in the United States, Italy and Spain. PBMCs, B-cell-depleted T cells, or T cells were the source of the cDNA or gDNA that made up the material.

In the study's own analysis: Scientists estimated how many nucleated cells there were by amplifying reference gene primers. This table comes from immunoSEQ multiplex PCR, and its TCRdb copy is limited to in-frame clones, with some not included. From that table come the V and J calls and clone size; the DNA was used to work out D and trimming. The sample has approximately 94,000 clones, about 90% seen once. The receptor was isolated from a man aged 30 to 39 in a cohort sampled during active COVID-19. Sequenced material: peripheral blood.

Here the CDR3 DNA reads TGTGCCAGCAGTGGCCCTAGCGGGGACTCCTACAATGAGCAGTTCTTC. Translated, it gives CASSGPSGDSYNEQFF. The chain has TRBV25-1 and TRBJ2-1; 9 bases line up with TRBD2. The CDR3 length is 16 residues. Looked up from germline, CDR1 is MGHDK and CDR2 is SYGVNS. J lost 0 bases, V lost 4 bases, and 4 bases had no gene match.